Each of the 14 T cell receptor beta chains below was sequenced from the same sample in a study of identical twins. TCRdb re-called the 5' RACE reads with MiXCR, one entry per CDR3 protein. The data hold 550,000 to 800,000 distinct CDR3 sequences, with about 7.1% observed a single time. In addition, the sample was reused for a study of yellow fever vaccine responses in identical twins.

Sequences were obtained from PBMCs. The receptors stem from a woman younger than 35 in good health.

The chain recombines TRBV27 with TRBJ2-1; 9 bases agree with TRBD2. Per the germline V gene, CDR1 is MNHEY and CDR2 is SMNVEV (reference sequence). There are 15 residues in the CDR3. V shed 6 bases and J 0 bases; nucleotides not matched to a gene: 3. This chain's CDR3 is CASRRREGSYNEQFF. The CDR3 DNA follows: TGTGCCAGCAGGCGGCGGGAGGGCTCCTACAATGAGCAGTTCTTC.

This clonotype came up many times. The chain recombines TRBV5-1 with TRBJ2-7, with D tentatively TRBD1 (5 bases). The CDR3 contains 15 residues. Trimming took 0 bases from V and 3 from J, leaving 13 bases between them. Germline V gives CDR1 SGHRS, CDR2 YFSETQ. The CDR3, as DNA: TGCGCCAGCAGCTTGGGCCAGGGTCTTGACTACGAGCAGTACTTC. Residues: CASSLGQGLDYEQYF. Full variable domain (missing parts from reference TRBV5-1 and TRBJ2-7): KAGVTQTPRYLIKTRGQQVTLSCSPISGHRSVSWYQQTPGQGLQFLFEYFSETQRNKGNFPGRFSGRQFSNSRSEMNVSTLELGDSALYLCASSLGQGLDYEQYFGPGTRLTVT.

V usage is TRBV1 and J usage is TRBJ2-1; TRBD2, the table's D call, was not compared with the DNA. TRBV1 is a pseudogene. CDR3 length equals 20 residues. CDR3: CTSSQEDGASGSLPINEQFF. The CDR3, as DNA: TGCACCAGCAGCCAGGAGGATGGGGCTAGCGGGAGCCTGCCCATCAATGAGCAGTTCTTC.

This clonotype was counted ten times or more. CDR3 coding DNA: TGTGCCAGCAGCTTAGCCCCGACTAGCGAACGTAACACCGGGGAGCTGTTTTTT. Residues: CASSLAPTSERNTGELFF. The chain links TRBV7-3 to TRBJ2-2; 8 bases are a match to TRBD2. The CDR3 is 18 residues long. Trimming took 2 bases from V and 2 from J; bases not matched to a gene: 10. From germline, CDR1 is SGHTA and CDR2 FQGTGA.

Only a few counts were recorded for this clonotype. CDR3 in amino acids: CASSLSGGEQYV. The DNA for the CDR3 is TGTGCCAGCAGCCTGTCAGGGGGCGAGCAGTACGTC. The J gene is TRBJ2-7, the V gene TRBV3-1; 7 positions agree with TRBD1. Trimming at V came to 4 bases and at J to 6 bases, leaving 3 bases not matched to a gene. Germline V gene sequence: CDR1 LGHDT, CDR2 YNNKEL (reference sequence). This CDR3 has 12 amino acids.

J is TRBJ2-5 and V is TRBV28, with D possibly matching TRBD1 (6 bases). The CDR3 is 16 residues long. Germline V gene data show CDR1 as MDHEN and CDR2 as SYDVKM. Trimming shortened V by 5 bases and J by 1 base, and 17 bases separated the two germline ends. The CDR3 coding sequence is TGTGCCAGCAGTGAACTCAGGGGCGCGGGCCAAGAGACCCAGTACTTC. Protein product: CASSELRGAGQETQYF. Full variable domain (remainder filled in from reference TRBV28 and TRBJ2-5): DVKVTQSSRYLVKRTGEKVFLECVQDMDHENMFWYRQDPGLGLRLIYFSYDVKMKEKGDIPEGYSVSREKKERFSLILESASTNQTSMYLCASSELRGAGQETQYFGPGTRLLVL.

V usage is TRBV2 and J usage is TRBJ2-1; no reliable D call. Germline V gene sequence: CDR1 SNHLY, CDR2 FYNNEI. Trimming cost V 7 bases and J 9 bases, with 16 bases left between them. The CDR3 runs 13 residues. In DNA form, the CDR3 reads TGTGCCAGCACCATTTCTATGGGCGGTGAGCAGTTCTTC. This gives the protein CASTISMGGEQFF.

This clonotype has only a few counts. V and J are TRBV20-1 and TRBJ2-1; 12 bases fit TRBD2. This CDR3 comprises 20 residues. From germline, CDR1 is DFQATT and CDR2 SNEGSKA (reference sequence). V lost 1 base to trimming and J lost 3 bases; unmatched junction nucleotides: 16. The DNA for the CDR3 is TGCAGTGCTAGAGGCCAACCCTCTGATCTAGCGGGAGGGGGCTACAATGAGCAGTTCTTC. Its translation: CSARGQPSDLAGGGYNEQFF.

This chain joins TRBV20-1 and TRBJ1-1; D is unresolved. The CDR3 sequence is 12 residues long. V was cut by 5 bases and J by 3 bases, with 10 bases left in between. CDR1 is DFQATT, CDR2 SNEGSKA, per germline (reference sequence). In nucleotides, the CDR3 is TGCAGTGCTCCCCTTCGAGACACTGAAGCTTTCTTT. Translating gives CSAPLRDTEAFF.

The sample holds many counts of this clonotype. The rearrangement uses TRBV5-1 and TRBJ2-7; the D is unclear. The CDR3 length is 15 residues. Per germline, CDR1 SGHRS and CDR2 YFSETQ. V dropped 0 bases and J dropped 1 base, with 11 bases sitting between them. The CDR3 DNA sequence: TGCGCCAGCAGCTTGGGCGCTAATCCATCCTACGAGCAGTACTTC. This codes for CASSLGANPSYEQYF.

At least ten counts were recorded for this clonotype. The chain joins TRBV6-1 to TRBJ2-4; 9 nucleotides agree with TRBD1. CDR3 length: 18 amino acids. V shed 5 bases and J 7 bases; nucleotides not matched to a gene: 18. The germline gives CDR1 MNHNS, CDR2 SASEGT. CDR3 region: CASSPTPGQGPHNNIQYF. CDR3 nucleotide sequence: TGTGCCAGCAGTCCGACACCGGGACAGGGTCCCCATAATAACATTCAGTACTTC.

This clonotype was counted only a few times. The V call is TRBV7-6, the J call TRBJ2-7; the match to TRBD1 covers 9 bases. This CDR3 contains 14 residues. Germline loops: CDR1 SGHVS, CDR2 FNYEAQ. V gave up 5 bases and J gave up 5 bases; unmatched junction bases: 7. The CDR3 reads CASSARDRDNEQYV. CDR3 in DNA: TGTGCCAGCAGCGCCCGGGACAGGGATAACGAGCAGTACGTC.

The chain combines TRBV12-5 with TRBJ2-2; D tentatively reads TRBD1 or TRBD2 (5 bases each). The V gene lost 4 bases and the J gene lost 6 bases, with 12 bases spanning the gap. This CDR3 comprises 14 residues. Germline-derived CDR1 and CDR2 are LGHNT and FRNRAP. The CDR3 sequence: CASGSSLGAGELFF. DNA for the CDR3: TGTGCTAGTGGTTCTAGCCTAGGGGCCGGGGAGCTGTTTTTT. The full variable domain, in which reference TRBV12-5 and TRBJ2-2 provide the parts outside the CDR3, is DARVTQTPRHKVTEMGQEVTMRCQPILGHNTVFWYRQTMMQGLELLAYFRNRAPLDDSGMPKDRFSAEMPDATLATLKIQPSEPRDSAVYFCASGSSLGAGELFFGEGSRLTVL.

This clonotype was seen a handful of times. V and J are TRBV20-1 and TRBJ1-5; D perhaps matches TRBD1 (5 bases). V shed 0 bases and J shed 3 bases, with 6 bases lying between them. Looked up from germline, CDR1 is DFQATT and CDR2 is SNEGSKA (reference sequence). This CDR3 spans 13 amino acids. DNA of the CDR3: TGCAGTGCTAGAGACAGGGACAATCAGCCCCAGCATTTT. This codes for CSARDRDNQPQHF.